The 19 T cell receptor beta chains presented below share a single source sample, sequenced in a study of T cells expressing NK-cell markers. With the 5' RACE reads reprocessed, TCRdb shows one record per CDR3 protein and no DNA. The listing contains approximately 420,000 distinct CDR3 sequences. The specimen sequenced was blood T cells: a sorted CD56 or NKG2C T cell subset, CD4+ or CD8+ T cells, or bulk PBMC T cells (not recorded which). Source of these receptors: a woman between 45 and 65 years old in good health.

CDR3 amino acids: CASPPAGSKNIQYF. This chain connects TRBV7-6 to TRBJ2-4; the D call of TRBD2 rests on TCRdb alone, since no DNA is present to check it. The CDR3 extends over 14 amino acids. The V gene's germline CDR1 is SGHVS and CDR2 FNYEAQ. Drawing the rest from reference TRBV7-6 and TRBJ2-4, the complete variable domain is GAGVSQSPRYKVTKRGQDVALRCDPISGHVSLYWYRQALGQGPEFLTYFNYEAQQDKSGLPNDRFSAERPEGSISTLTIQRTEQRDSAMYRCASPPAGSKNIQYFGAGTRLSVL.

The rearrangement joins TRBV12-3 or TRBV12-4 to TRBJ1-1. CDR3 length equals 13 residues. CDR3 amino acids: CASSLRTKVEAFF.

The J gene is TRBJ2-5, the V gene TRBV20-1; TCRdb reports TRBD2, a call that lacks DNA to check it against. Germline CDR1 is DFQATT and CDR2 is SNEGSKA (reference sequence). The CDR3 runs 15 residues. CDR3 sequence: CSASVLAGDMETQYF.

This chain uses TRBV11-2 with TRBJ1-1; TCRdb reports TRBD1, a call that lacks DNA to check it against. Germline CDR1 is SGHAT and CDR2 is FQNNGV. This CDR3 region has 19 residues. CDR3 region: CASSLWGEPPFRDGTEAFF.

The gene calls are TRBV10-3 and TRBJ2-6; TCRdb lists TRBD1, though no DNA is available to test this call. CDR1 ENHRY and CDR2 SYGVKD come from the germline V gene. The CDR3 covers 17 residues. CDR3 in amino acids: CATANGPWGSGANVLTF.

The rearrangement links TRBV28 to TRBJ2-5; no DNA is available, so the TRBD1 call from TCRdb remains unchecked. CDR1 is MDHEN, CDR2 SYDVKM, per germline. CDR3 length equals 15 residues. The CDR3 sequence is CASSFSRGRGETQYF.

V usage is TRBV10-3 and J usage is TRBJ2-7; TCRdb calls TRBD1, which cannot be checked without DNA. The CDR3 contains 13 residues. CDR1 ENHRY and CDR2 SYGVKD come from the germline V gene. CDR3: CAISDRGNYEQYF.

CDR3 in amino acids: CASSQEVGELQFF. The V and J genes are TRBV14 and TRBJ2-1; TCRdb proposes TRBD2, but this gene call is untestable without DNA. This CDR3 spans 13 amino acids. The V gene's germline CDR1 is SGHDN and CDR2 FVKESK.

The chain has TRBV12-3 or TRBV12-4 and TRBJ2-1; checking the TCRdb D call of TRBD2 is not possible without DNA. This CDR3 contains 14 residues. The CDR3 sequence is CASSPGLGGNEQFF.

The V call is TRBV5-6, the J call TRBJ2-5; lacking DNA, the TRBD2 call made by TCRdb goes unchecked. CDR1 and CDR2 from the germline V gene are SGHDT and YYEEEE. CDR3 length: 14 residues. CDR3 sequence: CASSLGGFRETQYF.

The genes are TRBV6-5 and TRBJ2-5; TCRdb's assignment of TRBD1 cannot be checked, as there is no DNA. CDR1 and CDR2 from the germline V gene are MNHEY and SVGAGI. This CDR3 has 14 residues. The CDR3 spells CASSYWLQGETQYF.

V gene TRBV6-1 combines with J gene TRBJ2-2. The CDR3 runs to 14 residues. CDR1 is MNHNS and CDR2 is SASEGT in the germline V gene. The CDR3 spells CASSEARWGGELFF.

The V and J genes are TRBV5-1 and TRBJ2-3; TCRdb proposes TRBD2, but this gene call is untestable without DNA. Looked up from germline, CDR1 is SGHRS and CDR2 is YFSETQ. The length of the CDR3 is 15 residues. The CDR3 loop reads CASSLAGRTTDTQYF. The variable domain in full, completed from reference TRBV5-1 and TRBJ2-3, reads KAGVTQTPRYLIKTRGQQVTLSCSPISGHRSVSWYQQTPGQGLQFLFEYFSETQRNKGNFPGRFSGRQFSNSRSEMNVSTLELGDSALYLCASSLAGRTTDTQYFGPGTRLTVL.

The gene calls are TRBV5-1 and TRBJ2-2; lacking DNA, the TRBD2 call made by TCRdb goes unchecked. The CDR3 runs to 18 residues. Germline V CDR1 and CDR2: SGHRS, YFSETQ. The CDR3 loop is CASSLTGLAGFLTGELFF.

The chain employs TRBV4-1 and TRBJ2-3; no DNA is available, so the TRBD2 call from TCRdb remains unchecked. The V gene's germline CDR1 is MGHRA and CDR2 YSYEKL. CDR3 length equals 16 residues. CDR3 loop: CASSQDGTSFTDTQYF.

The chain combines TRBV27 with TRBJ2-2; with no DNA, the TCRdb D assignment of TRBD1 cannot be verified. This CDR3 is 16 amino acids long. Germline V CDR1 and CDR2: MNHEY, SMNVEV (reference sequence). The CDR3 sequence is CASTLLDRVGTGELFF.

The chain combines TRBV6-2 or TRBV6-3 with TRBJ2-1; TCRdb proposes TRBD2, but this gene call is untestable without DNA. This CDR3 contains 17 residues. Germline V CDR1 and CDR2: MNHEY, SVGEGT. CDR3 sequence reads: CASSYRSSGKVYNEQFF.

The rearrangement links TRBV29-1 to TRBJ1-1; the TCRdb call, TRBD1, lacks DNA for checking. CDR1 is SQVTM, CDR2 ANQGSEA, per germline. This CDR3 contains 13 residues. CDR3 in amino acids: CSVGQGSNTEAFF.

The V and J genes are TRBV7-2 and TRBJ1-6; TCRdb outputs TRBD1, but without DNA this stays unchecked. CDR3 length: 16 residues. Germline CDR1 reads SGHTA; CDR2 reads FQGNSA. This CDR3 reads CASSPPRGGYNSPLHF.